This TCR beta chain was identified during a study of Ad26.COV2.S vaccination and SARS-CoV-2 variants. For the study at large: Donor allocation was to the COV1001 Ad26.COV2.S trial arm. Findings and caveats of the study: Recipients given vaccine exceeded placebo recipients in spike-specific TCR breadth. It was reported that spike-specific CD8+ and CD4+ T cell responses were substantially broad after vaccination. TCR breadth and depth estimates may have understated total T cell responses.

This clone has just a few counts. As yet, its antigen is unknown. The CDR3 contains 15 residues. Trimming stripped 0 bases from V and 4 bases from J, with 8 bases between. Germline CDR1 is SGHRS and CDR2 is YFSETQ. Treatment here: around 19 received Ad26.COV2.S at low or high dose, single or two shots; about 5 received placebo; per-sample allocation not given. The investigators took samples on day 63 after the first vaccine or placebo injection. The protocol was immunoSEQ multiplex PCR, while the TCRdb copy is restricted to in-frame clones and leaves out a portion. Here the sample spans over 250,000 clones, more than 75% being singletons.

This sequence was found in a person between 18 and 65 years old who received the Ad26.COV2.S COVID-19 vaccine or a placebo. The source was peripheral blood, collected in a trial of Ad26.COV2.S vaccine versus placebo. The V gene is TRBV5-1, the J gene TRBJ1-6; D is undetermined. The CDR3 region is CASSLGQMYNSPLHF. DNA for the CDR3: TGCGCCAGCAGCTTGGGCCAGATGTATAATTCACCCCTCCACTTT.